These T cell receptor beta chains were read from a single sample in a study of vaccination effects on CD4 cells after COVID-19. The method was immunoSEQ multiplex PCR; TCRdb's version includes in-frame clones alone and lacks a portion of them. Of about 22,000 clones in the sample, roughly 80% are singletons; the top ten hold roughly 19%. These receptors have no known antigen. Specimen: CD4+ T cells from PBMCs cultured with HCoV-NL63 spike peptides, collected before COVID-19 vaccination. These receptors were collected from a human donor who received a COVID-19 vaccine. CDR3s include the opening cysteine and the closing phenylalanine or tryptophan. Fields, in order: J gene, V gene, clone size, D gene, CDR3 DNA, CDR3 protein. The D gene is left open where the match is weak. Some rows have no size entry. The others give once, few or many, or a class for an expanded clone.

TRBJ1-1 TRBV7-2 - TRBD1 TGTGCCAGCAGCCGGACAGGTGGCACTGAAGCTTTCTTT CASSRTGGTEAFF
TRBJ2-3 TRBV7-9 - - TGTGCCAGCAGCTTTTCCGGTGGAACAGCAGATACGCAGTATTTT CASSFSGGTADTQYF
TRBJ2-5 TRBV27 - - TGTGCCAGCAGTCTCGTTTGGGGTCAGGGGACCCAGTACTTC CASSLVWGQGTQYF
TRBJ2-1 TRBV4-3 few TRBD1 TGCGCCAGCAGCCACTGGGACAGTAATGAGCAGTTCTTC CASSHWDSNEQFF
TRBJ1-5 TRBV4-1 - TRBD1 TGCGCCAGCAGCGTCAGGGGGGGGATGAATCAGCCCCAGCATTTT CASSVRGGMNQPQHF
TRBJ2-5 TRBV5-1 - - TGCGCCAGCAGCAGTGTGGGGTTTGGCACCGAAGAGACCCAGTACTTC CASSSVGFGTEETQYF
TRBJ1-5 TRBV12-3/TRBV12-4 - TRBD1 TGTGCCAGCAGGGGGACAGGGGCGCAGCCCCAGCATTTT CASRGTGAQPQHF
TRBJ2-7 TRBV27 - - TGTGCCAGCAGTTTTCAGGGTTTTTCCTACGAGCAGTACTTC CASSFQGFSYEQYF
TRBJ1-6 TRBV6-4 few TRBD1 TGTGCCAGCAGTGTCGGACAGGGGGCCCCACCCTATAATTCACCCCTCCACTTT CASSVGQGAPPYNSPLHF
TRBJ1-1 TRBV5-6 - - TGTGCCAGCAGCTTGGCGACTGAAGCTTTCTTT CASSLATEAFF
TRBJ1-6 TRBV5-4 few - TGTGCCAGCAGCTTGGCCCCCCTGGGGCGGGTTAATTCACCCCTCCACTTT CASSLAPLGRVNSPLHF
TRBJ2-3 TRBV4-2 - - TGTGCCAGCAGCCAACAGGACGGGAGTGGGTCAGATACGCAGTATTTT CASSQQDGSGSDTQYF
TRBJ2-7 TRBV6-6 - - TGTGCCAGCAGTTACTCACAGGACTCCTACGAGCAGTACTTC CASSYSQDSYEQYF
TRBJ1-2 TRBV19 - - TGTGCCAGTAGTAGATTAACAGGGACCTATGGCTACACCTTC CASSRLTGTYGYTF
TRBJ1-2 TRBV2 - - TGTGCCAGCAGTGCAACAGGGAGGTATGGCTACACCTTC CASSATGRYGYTF
TRBJ2-7 TRBV7-8 - - TGTGCCAGCAGCACCCGACTAGTCTACGAGCAGTACTTC CASSTRLVYEQYF
TRBJ1-5 TRBV4-2 few - TGTGCCAGCAGCCAAGAGTTCACCCCAAGGCAGCCCCAGCATTTT CASSQEFTPRQPQHF
TRBJ1-1 TRBV6-2/TRBV6-3 - TRBD1 TGTGCCAGCAGTTCCCGGACAGGGAACACTGAAGCTTTCTTT CASSSRTGNTEAFF
TRBJ1-2 TRBV7-2 - - TGTGCCAGCAGCTTAGACAGAAGGGGCTACACCTTC CASSLDRRGYTF
TRBJ1-2 TRBV6-5 - - TGTGCCACCCATCAAGGCACGGGTGGCTACACCTTC CATHQGTGGYTF
TRBJ2-7 TRBV10-3 - - TGTGCCATCAGTGAGTCGTGGTGGGCAGGGGGAGGTTCCGAGCAGTACTTC CAISESWWAGGGSEQYF
TRBJ2-6 TRBV5-4 - TRBD2 TGTGCCAGCAGCCGGGGGGGGGACTCTGGGGCCAACGTCCTGACTTTC CASSRGGDSGANVLTF
TRBJ1-5 TRBV4-2 - - TGTGCCAGCAGCCAAGATCACAGCATCCTCTTTAGCAATCAGCCCCAGCATTTT CASSQDHSILFSNQPQHF
TRBJ1-3 TRBV7-9 few TRBD1 TGTGCCAGCAGCGTGGGACAGCAATTACTCTCTGGAAACACCATATATTTT CASSVGQQLLSGNTIYF
TRBJ1-2 TRBV5-1 few - TGCGCCAGCAGCTTCGGCGTTCAGGGGACGTATGGCTACACCTTC CASSFGVQGTYGYTF
TRBJ2-7 TRBV13 - TRBD1 TGTGCCAGCAGCCGAACAGGGGAACTCGATAAGCAGTACTTC CASSRTGELDKQYF
TRBJ1-2 TRBV5-4 - - TGTGCCAGCCAAAAGGAAGCTAATGGCTACACCTTC CASQKEANGYTF
TRBJ2-7 TRBV3-1/TRBV3-2 - - TGTGCCAGCAGCCAAGCAGGGAACTCCTACGAGCAGTACTTC CASSQAGNSYEQYF
TRBJ2-2 TRBV6-4 - - TGTGCCAGCAGTACCGCGAACACCGGGGAGCTGTTTTTT CASSTANTGELFF
TRBJ2-1 TRBV6-2/TRBV6-3 - TRBD2 TGTGCCAGCAGTTACTCGGGACTAGAGTCCGGTGAGCAGTTCTTC CASSYSGLESGEQFF
TRBJ1-1 TRBV2 - - TGTGCCAGCAGTGGACAGACGAACACTGAAGCTTTCTTT CASSGQTNTEAFF
TRBJ2-3 TRBV6-2/TRBV6-3 - TRBD2 TGTGCCAGCAGTTACCTCCCCCGGGGCGGGGGGCCCACAGATACGCAGTATTTT CASSYLPRGGGPTDTQYF
TRBJ2-1 TRBV5-1 - - TGCGCCAGCAGTTTGCGGGACAGTTACAATGAGCAGTTCTTC CASSLRDSYNEQFF
TRBJ2-3 TRBV5-1 - TRBD2 TGCGCCAGCAGCCTACCGACTAGCGGGGTGGAAGATACGCAGTATTTT CASSLPTSGVEDTQYF
TRBJ1-1 TRBV18 - - TGTGCCAGCTCACCACCGGGTAGACAGTTGAACACTGAAGCTTTCTTT CASSPPGRQLNTEAFF
TRBJ1-1 TRBV3-1/TRBV3-2 - TRBD1 TGTGCCAGCGGGGGGACAGGGAAGAACACTGAAGCTTTCTTT CASGGTGKNTEAFF
TRBJ1-5 TRBV28 - TRBD1 TGTGCCAGCAGTAGAGACAGGGGGAATCAGCCCCAGCATTTT CASSRDRGNQPQHF
TRBJ1-1 TRBV4-2 once TRBD1 TGTGCCAGCAGCCAGGCCCCGGACAGGGGCGCCACTGAAGCTTTCTTT CASSQAPDRGATEAFF
TRBJ2-7 TRBV12-3/TRBV12-4 - - TGTGCCAGCAGTCTGACTCTTTCCGAGCAGTACTTC CASSLTLSEQYF
TRBJ2-2 TRBV4-2 - TRBD2 TGTGCCAGCAGCCAAAGGGGGACTAGCGGGGGGCTCACCGGGGAGCTGTTTTTT CASSQRGTSGGLTGELFF
TRBJ2-7 TRBV7-2 - TRBD2 TGTGCCAGCAGCCCGACTAGCGGGGGCTACGAGCAGTACTTC CASSPTSGGYEQYF
TRBJ1-5 TRBV12-3/TRBV12-4 - - TGTGCCAGCAGACCACAGGGAAATCAGCCCCAGCATTTT CASRPQGNQPQHF
TRBJ2-7 TRBV6-5 - TRBD2 TGTGCCAGCAGGCTAGCGGGGGGACGCTACGAGCAGTACTTC CASRLAGGRYEQYF
TRBJ2-5 TRBV3-1/TRBV3-2 - TRBD1 TGTGCCAGCAGCCAGGCCGGGACAGGGAGAGGAGAGACCCAGTACTTC CASSQAGTGRGETQYF
TRBJ2-5 TRBV28 - TRBD2 TGTGCCAGCAGTGTACCCGGGGGGGGGCCGGGGGAGACCCAGTACTTC CASSVPGGGPGETQYF
TRBJ2-2 TRBV2 - TRBD2 TGTGCCAGCAGTCCTAGCGGTACCGGGGAGCTGTTTTTT CASSPSGTGELFF
TRBJ2-5 TRBV27 - TRBD1 TGTGCCAGCAGTGTGGGGGACAGGGGATTCGGAGAGACCCAGTACTTC CASSVGDRGFGETQYF
TRBJ2-1 TRBV5-4 once - TGTGCCAGCAGCTTCCCAGGGGACAATGAGCAGTTCTTC CASSFPGDNEQFF
TRBJ1-4 TRBV3-1/TRBV3-2 - - TGTGCCGGCCCACAGGGCCCAACTAATGAAAAACTGTTTTTT CAGPQGPTNEKLFF
TRBJ1-6 TRBV3-1/TRBV3-2 - - TGTGCCAGCAGCCCGGGACGGGGCAATTCACCCCTCCACTTT CASSPGRGNSPLHF
TRBJ1-3 TRBV30 - - TGTGCCTGGGCCCCACCGGGTCCCCCCTCTGGAAACACCATATATTTT CAWAPPGPPSGNTIYF
TRBJ1-1 TRBV5-6 once TRBD1 TGTGCCAGCAGCTTGGTGGCAGGGGGTCGGCCGGCTTTCTTT CASSLVAGGRPAFF
TRBJ2-7 TRBV3-1/TRBV3-2 - - TGTGCCAGCAGCCATAACTCAGGCGAGCAGTACTTC CASSHNSGEQYF
TRBJ2-1 TRBV10-3 - - TGTGCCATCAGTCTGGACTCCTTGGGGTACAATGAGCAGTTCTTC CAISLDSLGYNEQFF
TRBJ1-2 TRBV6-5 - - TGTGCCAGCAGTCGCACAGGGAACTATGGCTACACCTTC CASSRTGNYGYTF
TRBJ2-3 TRBV19 - TRBD1 TGTGCCAGTAGTATTCGGTTGTCAGGGGGCGCCTCAGATACGCAGTATTTT CASSIRLSGGASDTQYF
TRBJ2-1 TRBV5-1 - - TGCGCCAGCAGCTCCTCCCTCGGGGGTACCTCCTACAATGAGCAGTTCTTC CASSSSLGGTSYNEQFF
TRBJ1-1 TRBV12-3/TRBV12-4 - - TGTGCCAGCAGTTTAGTAGTCGGCAGAGAAGCTTTCTTT CASSLVVGREAFF